These T cell receptor beta chains were read from a single sample in a study of cytomegalovirus exposure and HLA in healthy donors. Libraries were prepared by immunoSEQ multiplex PCR; TCRdb keeps only in-frame clonotypes and omits some of them. The sample has about 180,000 clones, roughly 78% seen once. The sample consisted of PBMCs. Receptor source: a young woman in good health and CMV-seronegative. The CDR3 runs from the conserved cysteine through the conserved F or W. A D gene is named only where the DNA matches it firmly. Rows give clone size only sometimes, using once, few, many, or a class for an expanded clone.

TRBJ1-5,.,.,TRBV6-6,CASSSVARDQPQHF,TGTGCCAGCAGTTCCGTTGCACGAGATCAGCCCCAGCATTTT
TRBJ2-5,TRBD2,.,TRBV10-3,CAISESAGGLETQYF,TGTGCCATCAGTGAGTCGGCGGGGGGGCTGGAGACCCAGTACTTC
TRBJ1-6,TRBD1,.,TRBV7-2,CASSLTGGYSPLHF,TGTGCCAGCAGCTTAACAGGGGGATATTCACCCCTCCACTTT
TRBJ1-1,.,.,TRBV7-9,CASSIGGEGAFF,TGTGCCAGCAGCATAGGAGGAGAGGGAGCTTTCTTT
TRBJ2-3,TRBD2,.,TRBV7-2,CASSLVAAGGPRDTQYF,TGTGCCAGCAGCTTAGTGGCCGCGGGGGGGCCTCGAGATACGCAGTATTTT
TRBJ2-1,TRBD1,.,TRBV2,CASSGDRDSYNEQFF,TGTGCCAGCAGTGGGGACAGGGATTCCTACAATGAGCAGTTCTTC
TRBJ1-2,.,.,TRBV4-3,CASSQDLSNTRGYTF,TGCGCCAGCAGCCAAGATCTGTCTAATACGCGGGGCTACACCTTC
TRBJ1-4,TRBD1,.,TRBV4-1,CASSQGQILRGEKLFF,TGCGCCAGCAGCCAGGGACAGATACTAAGGGGTGAAAAACTGTTTTTT
TRBJ2-3,TRBD2,.,TRBV18,CASSPPGLAGGGTDTQYF,TGTGCCAGCTCACCACCGGGACTAGCGGGGGGTGGCACAGATACGCAGTATTTT
TRBJ2-7,TRBD1,.,TRBV7-3,CASSFGQGYEQYF,TGTGCCAGCAGCTTTGGACAGGGCTACGAGCAGTACTTC
TRBJ2-5,.,.,TRBV7-6,CASSLGQYQETQYF,TGTGCCAGCAGCTTAGGACAGTACCAAGAGACCCAGTACTTC
TRBJ1-4,.,once,TRBV7-2,CASSFMAVTRGEKLFF,TGTGCCAGCAGCTTTATGGCGGTCACCAGAGGGGAAAAACTGTTTTTT
TRBJ1-1,TRBD1,.,TRBV5-6,CASSIAGTGGSLNTEAFF,TGTGCCAGCAGCATAGCCGGGACAGGGGGTTCACTGAACACTGAAGCTTTCTTT
TRBJ2-2,TRBD1,.,TRBV7-9,CASSLVTGTEELFF,TGTGCCAGCAGCTTAGTAACCGGGACAGAGGAGCTGTTTTTT
TRBJ2-7,TRBD2,.,TRBV9,CASSERGASGVSYEQYF,TGTGCCAGCAGCGAGAGGGGAGCTAGCGGGGTTTCCTACGAGCAGTACTTC
TRBJ1-2,TRBD1,.,TRBV18,CASSLDRDSYGYTF,TGTGCCAGCTCACTAGACCGGGACAGTTATGGCTACACCTTC
TRBJ1-4,.,.,TRBV5-1,CASSLDRESEKLFF,TGCGCCAGCAGCTTGGACAGGGAAAGTGAAAAACTGTTTTTT
TRBJ1-1,TRBD1,.,TRBV7-2,CASSWTDRGRSEAFF,TGTGCCAGCAGCTGGACGGACAGGGGAAGGTCTGAAGCTTTCTTT
TRBJ1-1,.,.,TRBV29-1,CSVGAGVTEAFF,TGCAGCGTGGGGGCGGGGGTCACTGAAGCTTTCTTT
TRBJ1-1,.,few,TRBV4-3,CASSQDEHPNTEAFF,TGCGCCAGCAGCCAAGATGAACACCCGAACACTGAAGCTTTCTTT
TRBJ2-7,.,.,TRBV6-5,CASRLLQGIEQYF,TGTGCCAGCAGGCTCCTACAGGGTATCGAGCAGTACTTC
TRBJ2-5,.,.,TRBV6-1,CASSEAHRQETQYF,TGTGCCAGCAGTGAAGCGCACAGGCAAGAGACCCAGTACTTC
TRBJ2-7,.,once,TRBV4-3,CASSHGDSREQYF,TGCGCCAGCAGCCATGGAGACAGTCGCGAGCAGTACTTC
TRBJ2-3,.,once,TRBV27,CASSFGAGPWGDTQYF,TGTGCCAGCAGTTTTGGAGCGGGTCCCTGGGGAGATACGCAGTATTTT
TRBJ2-7,.,.,TRBV7-8,CASSLDPGSSYEQYF,TGTGCCAGCAGCTTAGATCCGGGTAGCTCCTACGAGCAGTACTTC
TRBJ1-2,TRBD1,.,TRBV15,CATSLWTGGNYGYTF,TGTGCCACCAGCTTGTGGACAGGCGGCAACTATGGCTACACCTTC
TRBJ2-7,TRBD2,.,TRBV12-5,CASGLAGASGGSYPPYEQYF,TGTGCTAGTGGTTTGGCGGGGGCTAGCGGGGGTAGTTATCCCCCCTACGAGCAGTACTTC
TRBJ1-5,.,.,TRBV18,CASRRQGSNQPQHF,TGTGCCAGCCGGAGGCAAGGGAGCAATCAGCCCCAGCATTTT
TRBJ1-1,TRBD1,.,TRBV30,CAWSAPGGAFEAFF,TGTGCCTGGAGTGCTCCAGGGGGCGCGTTTGAAGCTTTCTTT
TRBJ2-7,.,once,TRBV6-6,CASTPGKGSYEQYF,TGTGCCAGCACCCCGGGGAAGGGCAGCTACGAGCAGTACTTC
TRBJ2-4,TRBD2,.,TRBV29-1,CSAPGLAGGQNIQYF,TGCAGCGCGCCGGGACTAGCGGGGGGGCAAAACATTCAGTACTTC
TRBJ1-5,.,.,TRBV9,CASSTTGSSNQPQHF,TGTGCCAGCAGCACGACAGGTAGTAGCAATCAGCCCCAGCATTTT
TRBJ2-3,.,once,TRBV7-3,CASSPGTSTDTQYF,TGTGCCAGCAGCCCCGGGACTAGCACAGATACGCAGTATTTT
TRBJ2-3,TRBD1,.,TRBV30,CAWTIPGQVSTDTQYF,TGTGCCTGGACCATACCAGGACAGGTCAGCACAGATACGCAGTATTTT
TRBJ1-1,.,once,TRBV5-8,CASSLEGRGRTEAFF,TGTGCCAGCAGCTTGGAGGGCAGGGGACGAACTGAAGCTTTCTTT
TRBJ1-2,.,.,TRBV2,CASIRTESYGYTF,TGTGCCAGCATAAGGACAGAGAGCTATGGCTACACCTTC
TRBJ2-7,TRBD1,.,TRBV27,CASSLTIRDRATYEQYF,TGTGCCAGCAGTTTGACCATCCGGGACAGGGCCACATACGAGCAGTACTTC
TRBJ1-4,TRBD1,.,TRBV30,CAWRRTGGEKLFF,TGTGCCTGGCGACGGACAGGGGGGGAAAAACTGTTTTTT
TRBJ1-1,TRBD1,.,TRBV5-1,CASSLRDRGTTEAFF,TGCGCCAGCAGCTTACGAGACAGGGGGACTACTGAAGCTTTCTTT
TRBJ2-7,TRBD2,.,TRBV9,CASSVGGRAGSSYEQYF,TGTGCCAGCAGCGTAGGAGGGAGGGCAGGGAGCTCCTACGAGCAGTACTTC
TRBJ2-6,.,.,TRBV6-6,CASSFTGSGANVLTF,TGTGCCAGCAGCTTCACTGGCTCTGGGGCCAACGTCCTGACTTTC
TRBJ2-7,.,.,TRBV11-2,CASSSTGPSNEQYF,TGTGCCAGCAGCTCTACAGGACCCTCCAACGAGCAGTACTTC
TRBJ2-5,TRBD1,few,TRBV6-5,CASSQGQAQETQYF,TGTGCCAGCAGTCAGGGACAGGCCCAAGAGACCCAGTACTTC
TRBJ1-6,.,.,TRBV2,CASTIEGEDSPLHF,TGTGCCAGCACAATAGAGGGTGAAGATTCACCCCTCCACTTT
TRBJ1-2,TRBD1,.,TRBV9,CASSLPRQGANYGYTF,TGTGCCAGCAGCCTCCCACGACAGGGAGCTAACTATGGCTACACCTTC
TRBJ1-1,.,.,TRBV4-1,CASRLTTGINTEAFF,TGCGCCAGCAGACTAACCACAGGAATCAACACTGAAGCTTTCTTT
TRBJ2-5,TRBD1,.,TRBV4-3,CASSQDAPQGEIETQYF,TGCGCCAGCAGCCAAGATGCCCCCCAGGGGGAGATAGAGACCCAGTACTTC
TRBJ1-1,.,few,TRBV5-1,CASSPEALKNTEAFF,TGCGCCAGCAGCCCGGAGGCCCTCAAGAACACTGAAGCTTTCTTT
TRBJ1-5,TRBD1,.,TRBV5-1,CASSPGTGLLPQHF,TGCGCCAGCAGCCCCGGGACAGGGCTTTTACCCCAGCATTTT
TRBJ1-5,TRBD1,.,TRBV5-1,CASSLGDRGGNQPQHF,TGCGCCAGCAGCTTGGGAGACAGGGGAGGCAATCAGCCCCAGCATTTT
TRBJ1-5,TRBD1,.,TRBV7-3,CASSLTGQGRQPQHF,TGTGCCAGCAGCTTAACCGGACAGGGGAGACAGCCCCAGCATTTT
TRBJ2-1,TRBD2,once,TRBV29-1,CSVVRGGRDEQFF,TGCAGCGTTGTACGCGGGGGGAGGGATGAGCAGTTCTTC
TRBJ2-7,TRBD2,.,TRBV7-2,CASSPTSGGADEQYF,TGTGCCAGCAGCCCTACTAGCGGGGGGGCAGACGAGCAGTACTTC
TRBJ1-5,.,.,TRBV18,CASSPPPGPHQPQHF,TGTGCCAGCTCACCACCTCCAGGGCCCCATCAGCCCCAGCATTTT
TRBJ2-7,TRBD2,.,TRBV7-2,CASSSERGHSYEQYF,TGTGCCAGCAGCTCGGAGCGGGGGCACTCCTACGAGCAGTACTTC